Below are 24 T cell receptor beta chains sequenced from a single sample in a study of T-cell memory formation after mild COVID-19. TCRdb reanalysed the 5' RACE reads using MiXCR and keeps one entry per CDR3 protein. This table has a few hundred thousand distinct CDR3 sequences, approximately 22% appearing once. Specimen: PBMCs or a T cell subset sorted from them (not recorded which). The receptors were sampled from a man in his late teens or twenties who had mild COVID-19 (a few samples of this study predate the infection). Cell type and time point are not known.

This clonotype appeared a few times. The chain combines TRBV18 with TRBJ2-1, with D maybe TRBD1 (6 bases). The CDR3 has 13 residues. V lost 0 bases, J lost 8 bases, and 8 bases lay in between. The germline gives CDR1 KGHSH, CDR2 LQKENI. The CDR3 loop is CASSPPGADEQFF. CDR3 nucleotide sequence: TGTGCCAGCTCACCACCGGGGGCCGATGAGCAGTTCTTC. Full variable domain (outside the CDR3, taken from reference TRBV18 and TRBJ2-1): NAGVMQNPRHLVRRRGQEARLRCSPMKGHSHVYWYRQLPEEGLKFMVYLQKENIIDESGMPKERFSAEFPKEGPSILRIQQVVRGDSAAYFCASSPPGADEQFFGPGTRLTVL.

Only a few counts were recorded for this clonotype. The chain employs TRBV5-1 and TRBJ2-7; 7 bases map to TRBD1. The CDR3 consists of 13 residues. V dropped 7 bases and J dropped 1; count of bases not matched to a gene: 5. Germline assignment: CDR1 SGHRS and CDR2 YFSETQ. The CDR3 sequence: CASGRDRSYEQYF. Written as DNA, the CDR3 is TGCGCCAGCGGCCGGGACAGATCCTACGAGCAGTACTTC. The variable domain in full, completed from reference TRBV5-1 and TRBJ2-7, reads KAGVTQTPRYLIKTRGQQVTLSCSPISGHRSVSWYQQTPGQGLQFLFEYFSETQRNKGNFPGRFSGRQFSNSRSEMNVSTLELGDSALYLCASGRDRSYEQYFGPGTRLTVT.

The chain combines TRBV6-2 or TRBV6-3 with TRBJ1-2, with D possibly TRBD1 on 5 matching bases. The CDR3 covers 12 residues. Germline assignment: CDR1 MNHEY and CDR2 SVGEGT. Trimming removed 4 bases at V and 8 bases at J, with 11 bases between. CDR3 nucleotide sequence: TGTGCCAGCAGTTCCAGGGAGAGAGGCTACACCTTC. As protein: CASSSRERGYTF.

This clonotype appeared a few times. The chain is built from TRBV5-1 and TRBJ2-1; D not resolved. V shed 0 bases and J shed 7 bases, with 5 bases lying between them. This CDR3 contains 12 residues. Germline V gene lookup returns CDR1 SGHRS and CDR2 YFSETQ. CDR3: CASSLVFNEQFF. In DNA form, the CDR3 reads TGCGCCAGCAGCTTGGTCTTTAATGAGCAGTTCTTC.

The CDR3 here is CASSPVLVDQPQHF. CDR3 DNA sequence: TGTGCCAGCTCACCAGTGCTGGTGGATCAGCCCCAGCATTTT. The chain is built from TRBV18 and TRBJ1-5; no clear D gene. The germline V gene encodes CDR1 KGHSH and CDR2 LQKENI. The V gene lost 2 bases and the J gene lost 5 bases, with 10 bases spanning the gap. The CDR3 extends over 14 amino acids.

This chain connects TRBV7-3 to TRBJ2-1, with 11 bases lining up with TRBD2. In germline, CDR1 is SGHTA, CDR2 FQGTGA. Unmatched junction bases numbered 13, after V lost 5 bases and J lost 10 bases. The CDR3 is 16 residues long. The CDR3 region is CASSAIAGGLEGEQFF. For the CDR3, the DNA is TGTGCCAGCAGCGCTATAGCGGGGGGGCTCGAAGGGGAGCAGTTCTTC.

The chain joins TRBV9 to TRBJ1-1; a weak D match, TRBD1 (6 bases). Trimming left V 2 bases short and J 3 bases short, with 14 bases between. Germline V CDR1 and CDR2: SGDLS, YYNGEE. The CDR3 totals 15 residues. The CDR3 reads CASSVHQNRDTEAFF. CDR3 nucleotides: TGTGCCAGCAGCGTGCATCAGAACAGGGACACTGAAGCTTTCTTT.

Only a few counts were recorded for this clonotype. The V call is TRBV7-2, the J call TRBJ2-4, with 12 nucleotides matching TRBD2. CDR3 length equals 15 residues. V trimming: 5 bases; J trimming: 9 bases; junction bases outside the gene matches: 8. CDR1 SGHTA and CDR2 FQGNSA come from the germline V gene. CDR3 nucleotide sequence: TGTGCCAGCAGCCCGAGGACTAGCGGGGAGGGCATTCAGTACTTC. Translating gives CASSPRTSGEGIQYF.

V is TRBV11-1 and J is TRBJ1-2; the D is unclear. This CDR3 is 12 amino acids long. In germline, CDR1 is SGHAT, CDR2 FQDESV (reference sequence). V was clipped by 3 bases and J by 5 bases, with 7 bases between them. The CDR3 here is CASSFSGYGYTF. The DNA of the CDR3 is TGTGCCAGCAGCTTTTCAGGATATGGCTACACCTTC. Looking up the rest from reference TRBV11-1 and TRBJ1-2 gives the full variable domain: EAEVAQSPRYKITEKSQAVAFWCDPISGHATLYWYRQILGQGPELLVQFQDESVVDDSQLPKDRFSAERLKGVDSTLKIQPAELGDSAMYLCASSFSGYGYTFGSGTRLTVV.

This clonotype appeared a few times. The chain has TRBV6-7 and TRBJ1-4; D may be TRBD1 (6 bases). TRBV6-7 has ORF status, its function being uncertain. V was clipped by 6 bases and J by 7 bases, with 15 bases between them. The CDR3 loop spans 14 amino acids. The CDR3 DNA follows: TGTGCCAGCAGCCTCAGGGGCCCGGCTGAAAAACTGTTTTTT. Residues: CASSLRGPAEKLFF.

The V and J genes are TRBV5-1 and TRBJ1-2; 9 positions match TRBD1. This CDR3 comprises 15 residues. Per germline, CDR1 SGHRS and CDR2 YFSETQ. Trimming removed 0 bases from V and 7 bases from J; junction bases left unmatched: 7. As DNA, the CDR3 is TGCGCCAGCAGCTTGGATGGGACAGGGATACGTGGCTACACCTTC. It encodes CASSLDGTGIRGYTF.

V and J are TRBV7-8 and TRBJ1-6; a possible D gene is TRBD1 (5 bases). V lost 5 bases to trimming and J lost 13 bases, with 21 bases between them. From germline, CDR1 is SGHVS and CDR2 FQNEAQ. The CDR3 has 15 amino acids. This CDR3 reads CASSPADGMGVPLHF. CDR3 bases: TGTGCCAGCAGCCCCGCGGACGGGATGGGGGTCCCCCTCCACTTT.

This clonotype appeared a few times. The chain joins TRBV7-9 to TRBJ1-2, with D perhaps matching TRBD1 (5 bases). The ends were cut back, 5 bases at V and 2 bases at J, with 12 bases in the middle. The CDR3 has 14 amino acids. CDR1 and CDR2 (germline): SEHNR, FQNEAQ (reference sequence). CDR3 loop: CASSPVRQNYGYTF. As DNA, the CDR3 is TGTGCCAGCAGCCCGGTGCGACAGAACTATGGCTACACCTTC.

The chain employs TRBV11-2 and TRBJ1-1, with TRBD1 identical over 11 bases. CDR1 and CDR2 from the germline V gene are SGHAT and FQNNGV. The V segment lost 5 bases and the J segment 3 bases; nucleotides outside the gene matches: 5. The CDR3 runs to 15 residues. The CDR3 loop reads CASSPGQGADTEAFF. The CDR3 bases are TGTGCCAGCAGCCCAGGACAGGGGGCCGACACTGAAGCTTTCTTT.

This clonotype was seen only a few times. The chain is built from TRBV29-1 and TRBJ2-2; D tentatively reads TRBD1 or TRBD2 (6 bases each). The CDR3 is 15 amino acids. V lost 1 base to trimming and J lost 2 bases, with 11 bases between them. The germline gives CDR1 SQVTM, CDR2 ANQGSEA. CDR3 residues: CSVEVRGRNTGELFF. As DNA, the CDR3 is TGCAGCGTTGAAGTCCGGGGGCGAAACACCGGGGAGCTGTTTTTT.

There are a few counts of this clonotype. The V call is TRBV20-1, the J call TRBJ2-4; D may be TRBD1 or TRBD2 (5 bases each). Trimming took off 6 bases at V and 7 bases at J, with 16 bases between the two ends. CDR1 is DFQATT, CDR2 SNEGSKA, per germline (reference sequence). This CDR3 is built from 13 residues. The CDR3 DNA is TGCAGTGCCAGGGACGGCGGACGCAACATTCAGTACTTC. As protein: CSARDGGRNIQYF.

This clonotype was counted between two and nine times. The V and J genes are TRBV29-1 and TRBJ1-2; no reliable D call. Trimming left V 4 bases short and J 0 bases short, with 3 bases between. The germline V gene has CDR1 SQVTM and CDR2 ANQGSEA. CDR3 length: 11 residues. The DNA for the CDR3 is TGCAGCGTTGGTTCTAACTATGGCTACACCTTC. Protein product: CSVGSNYGYTF. Combining the CDR3 with reference TRBV29-1 and TRBJ1-2 gives the whole variable domain SAVISQKPSRDICQRGTSLTIQCQVDSQVTMMFWYRQQPGQSLTLIATANQGSEATYESGFVIDKFPISRPNLTFSTLTVSNMSPEDSSIYLCSVGSNYGYTFGSGTRLTVV.

This clonotype was picked up a small number of times. The chain is built from TRBV29-1 and TRBJ1-5; D is perhaps TRBD1 (6 bases). The CDR3 runs 12 residues. V was pared by 4 bases and J by 5 bases, with 9 bases between. Germline V CDR1 and CDR2: SQVTM, ANQGSEA. The CDR3 DNA reads TGCAGCGTTGGGGGGCCTTATCAGCCCCAGCATTTT. Its translation: CSVGGPYQPQHF.

Only a few counts were recorded for this clonotype. This chain links TRBV7-9 with TRBJ2-1, with a weak D call TRBD1 (5 bases). CDR1 is SEHNR and CDR2 is FQNEAQ in the germline V gene (reference sequence). V lost 5 bases, J lost 6 bases, and 17 bases lay in between. The CDR3 is 15 residues long. The CDR3 DNA follows: TGTGCCAGCAGCCTAAGGACATATGGGTTCAATGAGCAGTTCTTC. Translating it yields CASSLRTYGFNEQFF.

The rearrangement uses TRBV5-1 and TRBJ2-2; D is unclear. V lost 5 bases to trimming and J lost 7 bases, with 6 bases between them. The length of the CDR3 is 11 residues. Germline-derived CDR1 and CDR2 are SGHRS and YFSETQ. The CDR3 spells CASRVSGELFF. The CDR3 DNA reads as TGCGCCAGCAGGGTTAGCGGGGAGCTGTTTTTT.

This clonotype was counted only a few times. This chain uses TRBV6-2 or TRBV6-3 with TRBJ1-5; D is unclear. The CDR3 contains 12 residues. V was trimmed by 5 bases and J by 5 bases, leaving 7 bases between them. The germline V gene encodes CDR1 MNHEY and CDR2 SVGEGT. CDR3 amino acids: CASSPSYQPQHF. The CDR3 nucleotides are TGTGCCAGCAGTCCCTCCTATCAGCCCCAGCATTTT.

This clonotype has a handful of counts. The chain combines TRBV7-9 with TRBJ1-6; 9 bases map to TRBD1. Germline assignment: CDR1 SEHNR and CDR2 FQNEAQ (reference sequence). The junction had 7 bases not matched to a gene; V was cut back by 0 bases and J by 10 bases. The CDR3 has 16 residues. This CDR3 is CASSLAGTGFRSPLHF. For the CDR3, the DNA is TGTGCCAGCAGCTTAGCAGGGACAGGGTTTAGATCACCCCTCCACTTT.

The chain employs TRBV5-1 and TRBJ1-1; TRBD1 matches at 12 bases. Losses at the gene ends were 5 bases for V and 6 bases for J; bases not matched to a gene: 11. This CDR3 comprises 16 residues. Germline values: CDR1 SGHRS, CDR2 YFSETQ. CDR3 protein: CASRRGTGGLPAEAFF. The CDR3 coding sequence is TGCGCCAGCAGGAGAGGGACAGGGGGCCTCCCCGCTGAAGCTTTCTTT.

This chain links TRBV5-1 with TRBJ1-5; D remains unclear. The V end was cut by 0 bases, the J end by 4 bases, with 8 bases between. CDR1 is SGHRS and CDR2 is YFSETQ in the germline V gene. The CDR3 totals 14 residues. CDR3 coding DNA: TGCGCCAGCAGCTTGGATGCCGGAAATCAGCCCCAGCATTTT. Its translation is CASSLDAGNQPQHF. The variable domain in full, completed from reference TRBV5-1 and TRBJ1-5, reads KAGVTQTPRYLIKTRGQQVTLSCSPISGHRSVSWYQQTPGQGLQFLFEYFSETQRNKGNFPGRFSGRQFSNSRSEMNVSTLELGDSALYLCASSLDAGNQPQHFGDGTRLSIL.